The entry that follows covers one TCR beta chain sequence. Its antigen is not known. These data belong to a study of cytomegalovirus exposure and HLA in healthy donors. Study as a whole: Findings of an earlier analysis included some 120 million unique TCR beta sequences from some 190 million T cells.

Study observations and caveats: Most TCR sequences showed up rarely, but some public TCRs showed up in many donors. The productive fraction for most TCR beta V segments was about 90% or about 30% in an earlier analysis. Among immune exposure information, only CMV serostatus was available.

Primers: 60 Vbeta forward and 13 Jbeta reverse. The method was immunoSEQ multiplex PCR; TCRdb's version includes in-frame clones alone and lacks a portion of them. Here the sample spans about 160,000 clones, about 85% being singletons. CDR1 is SNHLY and CDR2 is FYNNEI in the germline V gene. Trimming took 8 bases from V and 1 from J; bases not matched to a gene: 4. CDR3 length: 14 residues. This clonotype was sampled from a boy younger than 10 in good health and CMV-seronegative. The rearrangement uses TRBV2 and TRBJ2-3; 9 nucleotides match TRBD2. Sequenced material: PBMCs. CDR3 residues: CASASGVGTDTQYF. The DNA for the CDR3 is TGTGCCAGCGCTAGCGGGGTGGGCACAGATACGCAGTATTTT.